Each of the 5 T cell receptor beta chains below was sequenced from the same sample in a study of blood T cell repertoires in COVID-19. Profiling relied on immunoSEQ multiplex PCR, and the TCRdb table lists in-frame clones only, not all of them. The sample includes 250,000 to 300,000 clones, around 87% of them seen just once. The specimen was peripheral blood. Receptors were obtained from a woman in her 50s who had recovered from COVID-19.

The chain joins TRBV11-1 to TRBJ1-1, with D perhaps TRBD1 (6 bases). Germline CDR1 reads SGHAT; CDR2 reads FQDESV (reference sequence). V was shortened by 4 bases and J by 5 bases, with 17 bases between the two germline ends. This CDR3 is 15 amino acids long. DNA of the CDR3: TGTGCCAGCAGCTCCCAAGGACAGAGGGGAACTGAAGCTTTCTTT. Translation: CASSSQGQRGTEAFF.

The chain carries TRBV10-3 and TRBJ1-4; 9 nucleotides line up with TRBD1. This CDR3 contains 19 residues. V was clipped by 5 bases and J by 0 bases; unmatched bases: 13. Germline CDR1 and CDR2: ENHRY and SYGVKD. In DNA, the CDR3 is TGTGCCATCAGTTTATTCCCTCCGGGACAGGGCGCAACTAATGAAAAACTGTTTTTT. Amino acids: CAISLFPPGQGATNEKLFF.

The chain combines TRBV10-3 with TRBJ1-4, with D maybe TRBD1 (5 bases). The length of the CDR3 is 14 residues. Deletions cut 6 bases from V and 8 bases from J, with 16 bases between. Germline-derived CDR1 and CDR2 are ENHRY and SYGVKD. As DNA, the CDR3 is TGTGCCATCAGCCCCACCTGGGAGGGGGAAAAACTGTTTTTT. Its translation: CAISPTWEGEKLFF.

The chain links TRBV9 to TRBJ2-6; no reliable D call. Trimming took off 4 bases at V and 0 bases at J, with 17 bases between the two ends. The CDR3 has 18 residues. Germline CDR1 is SGDLS and CDR2 is YYNGEE. This chain's CDR3 is CASSPGVRLSSGANVLTF. The CDR3 nucleotides read TGTGCCAGCAGCCCCGGTGTCAGGTTGAGCTCTGGGGCCAACGTCCTGACTTTC.

This clone has only one observation. V usage is TRBV13 and J usage is TRBJ2-5, with D possibly being TRBD2 (5 bases). This CDR3 is built from 13 residues. Germline V gene data show CDR1 as PRHDT and CDR2 as FYEKMQ (reference sequence). Trimming took off 1 base at V and 4 bases at J, with 7 bases between the two ends. The CDR3 coding sequence is TGTGCCAGCAGCTTAGCGGGGAGAGAGACCCAGTACTTC. Its translation is CASSLAGRETQYF. Full variable domain (outside the CDR3, taken from reference TRBV13 and TRBJ2-5): AAGVIQSPRHLIKEKRETATLKCYPIPRHDTVYWYQQGPGQDPQFLISFYEKMQSDKGSIPDRFSAQQFSDYHSELNMSSLELGDSALYFCASSLAGRETQYFGPGTRLLVL.